Below are 8 T cell receptor beta chains sequenced from a single sample in a study of Ad26.COV2.S vaccination and SARS-CoV-2 variants. Data came from immunoSEQ multiplex PCR; TCRdb stores just in-frame clones and leaves some out. The data hold 300,000 to 400,000 clones, with around 86% observed a single time. This sample's treatment: around 19 received Ad26.COV2.S at low or high dose, single or two shots; five or six received placebo; per-sample allocation not given. Material that was analyzed had been drawn on day 63 after the first vaccine or placebo injection. Sequencing used peripheral blood, obtained in a trial of Ad26.COV2.S vaccine versus placebo. The receptor set was obtained from a person between 18 and 60 years old who received the Ad26.COV2.S COVID-19 vaccine or a placebo.

The chain has TRBV7-3 and TRBJ2-1; D gene ambiguous. The V end lost 2 bases, the J end lost 0 bases, and 5 bases lay between the germline ends. Looked up from germline, CDR1 is SGHTA and CDR2 is FQGTGA. This CDR3 region has 14 residues. The CDR3 sequence is CASSLGSSYNEQFF. The CDR3 DNA reads as TGTGCCAGCAGCTTAGGAAGCTCCTACAATGAGCAGTTCTTC.

For the CDR3, the DNA is TGTGCCATCAGTGTCCTACATGATAGGCCGGAGCAGTTCTTC. It codes for CAISVLHDRPEQFF. The chain uses TRBV10-3 and TRBJ2-1; D is ambiguous. The germline gives CDR1 ENHRY, CDR2 SYGVKD. The CDR3 loop spans 14 amino acids. Trimming took off 4 bases at V and 10 bases at J, with 17 bases between the two ends.

J is TRBJ2-7 and V is TRBV7-8; 11 positions agree with TRBD1. Unmatched junction bases numbered 10, after V lost 5 bases and J lost 7 bases. CDR1 is SGHVS, CDR2 FQNEAQ, per germline. This CDR3 region has 15 residues. CDR3 amino acids: CASSHTGTGGGEQYF. For the CDR3, the DNA is TGTGCCAGCAGCCATACAGGGACAGGGGGAGGGGAGCAGTACTTC.

CDR3 nucleotide sequence: TGTGCCAGCAGCCTGGGGGGTGGGTTCGACTATGGCTACACCTTC. This translates into CASSLGGGFDYGYTF. The V and J genes are TRBV5-5 and TRBJ1-2, with D tentatively TRBD1 (5 bases). Per germline, CDR1 SGHKS and CDR2 YYEKEE (reference sequence). The V and J ends lost 4 bases and 3 bases respectively, with 16 bases between them. This CDR3 is built from 15 residues. The complete variable domain, with remaining parts taken from reference TRBV5-5 and TRBJ1-2, reads DAGVTQSPTHLIKTRGQQVTLRCSPISGHKSVSWYQQVLGQGPQFIFQYYEKEERGRGNFPDRFSARQFPNYSSELNVNALLLGDSALYLCASSLGGGFDYGYTFGSGTRLTVV.

This clone was picked up one time. This chain uses TRBV7-2 with TRBJ2-2; TRBD2 aligns across 9 bases. Germline CDR1 SGHTA, CDR2 FQGNSA. Germline trimming cut 11 bases from V and 2 bases from J; bases unmatched to any gene: 6. This CDR3 is 14 amino acids long. CDR3 sequence: CARAGGYNTGELFF. CDR3 bases: TGTGCCCGAGCGGGGGGCTACAACACCGGGGAGCTGTTTTTT.

The chain combines TRBV27 with TRBJ1-5; a weak D match, TRBD1 (5 bases). The CDR3 is 15 amino acids. V was pared by 0 bases and J by 5 bases, with 11 bases between. The germline V gene encodes CDR1 MNHEY and CDR2 SMNVEV (reference sequence). The CDR3 region has the DNA TGTGCCAGCAGTTTATCGTGGCAGGGACATCAGCCCCAGCATTTT. It yields the protein CASSLSWQGHQPQHF.

Here the CDR3 DNA reads TGCGCCAGTGTACAGGGGCAAAGCTCTGGGGCCAACGTCCTGACTTTC. Its protein is CASVQGQSSGANVLTF. The rearrangement joins TRBV5-1 to TRBJ2-6, with 7 bases lining up with TRBD1. V trimming: 8 bases; J trimming: 0 bases; junction bases outside the gene matches: 8. This CDR3 has 16 residues. Germline V lookup: CDR1 SGHRS, CDR2 YFSETQ.

This chain joins TRBV6-6 and TRBJ2-2, with 8 positions matching TRBD1. The CDR3 has 16 residues. From germline, CDR1 is MNHNY and CDR2 SVGAGI (reference sequence). V shed 6 bases, J shed 1 base, and the junction held 7 bases outside the gene matches. The CDR3 nucleotides are TGTGCCAGCAGCCGGACAGGACAGGGGAACACCGGGGAGCTGTTTTTT. It translates to CASSRTGQGNTGELFF.